This record covers a single TCR beta chain. V gave up 2 bases and J gave up 5 bases, with 13 bases separating them. The CDR3 has 15 residues. Per the germline V gene, CDR1 is SEHNR and CDR2 is FQNEAQ (reference sequence). These data belong to a study of blood T cell repertoires in COVID-19. Study-wide background: Sites in the United States, Italy and Spain provided acute and convalescent COVID-19 samples. From T cells, B-cell-depleted T cells, or PBMCs came the material, which was cDNA or gDNA.

In the authors' workflow: Amplification of reference gene primers provided the estimated nucleated cell counts. The table came from immunoSEQ multiplex PCR; TCRdb's copy has only in-frame clones and leaves some out. V and J calls and clone size follow that table, whereas D and trimming were derived from the DNA. The sample lists 130,000 or so clones, 82% seen once, with 4.5% in the top ten. The J gene is TRBJ2-1, the V gene TRBV7-9, with D uncertain. The TCR originated in a woman in her 70s with acute or convalescent COVID-19. Material: peripheral blood. The CDR3 here is CASSLWQEGNNEQFF. CDR3 in DNA: TGTGCCAGCAGCTTATGGCAGGAAGGCAACAATGAGCAGTTCTTC.